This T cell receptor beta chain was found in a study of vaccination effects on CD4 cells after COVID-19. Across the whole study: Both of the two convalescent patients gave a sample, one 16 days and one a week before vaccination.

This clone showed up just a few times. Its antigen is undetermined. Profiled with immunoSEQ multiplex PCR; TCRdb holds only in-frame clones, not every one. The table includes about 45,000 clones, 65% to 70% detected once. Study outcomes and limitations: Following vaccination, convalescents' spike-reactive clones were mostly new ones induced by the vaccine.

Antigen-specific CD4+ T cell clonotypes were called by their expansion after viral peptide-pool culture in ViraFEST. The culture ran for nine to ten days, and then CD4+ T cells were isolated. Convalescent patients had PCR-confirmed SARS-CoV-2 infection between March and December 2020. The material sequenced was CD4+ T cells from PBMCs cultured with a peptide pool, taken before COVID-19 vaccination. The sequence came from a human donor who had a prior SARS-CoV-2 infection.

The CDR3 DNA reads TGCAGCGTTTCAATAGCTAACTATGGCTACACCTTC. Translated: CSVSIANYGYTF. J is TRBJ1-2 and V is TRBV29-1; no reliable D call. Trimming left V 5 bases short and J 0 bases short, with 7 bases between. The CDR3 runs to 12 residues. From germline, CDR1 is SQVTM and CDR2 ANQGSEA.